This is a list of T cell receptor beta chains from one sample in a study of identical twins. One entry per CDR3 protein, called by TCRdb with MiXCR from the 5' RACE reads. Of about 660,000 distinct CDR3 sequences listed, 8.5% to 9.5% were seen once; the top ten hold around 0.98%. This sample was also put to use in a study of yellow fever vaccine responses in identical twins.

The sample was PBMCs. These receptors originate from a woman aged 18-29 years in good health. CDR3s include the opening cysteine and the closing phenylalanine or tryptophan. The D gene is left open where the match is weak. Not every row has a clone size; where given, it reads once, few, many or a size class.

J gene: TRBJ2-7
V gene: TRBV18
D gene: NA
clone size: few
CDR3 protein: CASSPYDGSYEQYF
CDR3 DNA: TGTGCCAGCTCACCATATGACGGGAGTTACGAGCAGTACTTC

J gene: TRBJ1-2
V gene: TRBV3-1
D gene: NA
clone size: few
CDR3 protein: CASSLGENYGYTF
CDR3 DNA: TGTGCCAGCAGCCTAGGCGAAAACTATGGCTACACCTTC

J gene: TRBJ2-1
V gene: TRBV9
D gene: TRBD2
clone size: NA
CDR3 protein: CASSPPRTSYNEQFF
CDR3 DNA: TGTGCCAGCAGCCCCCCCCGGACTAGTTACAATGAGCAGTTCTTC

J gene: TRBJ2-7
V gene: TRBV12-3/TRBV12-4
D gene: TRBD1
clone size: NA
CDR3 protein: CASSSVTGTGVDEQYF
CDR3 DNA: TGTGCCAGCAGCTCGGTTACCGGGACAGGAGTTGACGAGCAGTACTTC

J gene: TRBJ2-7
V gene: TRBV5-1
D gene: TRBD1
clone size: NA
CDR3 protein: CASSGTRDRTHEQYF
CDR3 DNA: TGCGCCAGCAGCGGAACGCGGGACAGGACCCACGAGCAGTACTTC

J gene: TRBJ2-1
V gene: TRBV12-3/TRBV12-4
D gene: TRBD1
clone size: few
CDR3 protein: CASRDRVRSYNEQFF
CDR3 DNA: TGTGCCAGCAGAGACAGGGTTAGGTCCTACAATGAGCAGTTCTTC

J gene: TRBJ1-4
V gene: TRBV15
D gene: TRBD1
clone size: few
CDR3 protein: CATSTRQGPGEKLFF
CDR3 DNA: TGTGCCACCAGCACCAGACAGGGGCCGGGGGAAAAACTGTTTTTT

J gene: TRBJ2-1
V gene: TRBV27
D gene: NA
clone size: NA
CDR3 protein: CASGGGPWAAHEQFF
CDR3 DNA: TGTGCCAGCGGAGGAGGGCCTTGGGCTGCCCATGAGCAGTTCTTC

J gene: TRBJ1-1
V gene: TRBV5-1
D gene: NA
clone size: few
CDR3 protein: CASRVTAENTEAFF
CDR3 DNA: TGCGCCAGCAGGGTGACAGCGGAGAACACTGAAGCTTTCTTT

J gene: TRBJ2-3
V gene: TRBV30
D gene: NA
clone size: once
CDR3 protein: CAWMVQTDTQYF
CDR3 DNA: TGTGCCTGGATGGTTCAAACAGATACGCAGTATTTT

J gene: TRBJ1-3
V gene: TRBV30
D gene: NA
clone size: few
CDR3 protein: CAWDPGNTIYF
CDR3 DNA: TGTGCCTGGGACCCTGGAAACACCATATATTTT

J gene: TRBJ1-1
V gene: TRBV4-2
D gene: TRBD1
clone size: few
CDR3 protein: CASSQADREDTEAFF
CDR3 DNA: TGTGCCAGCAGCCAGGCCGACAGGGAGGACACTGAAGCTTTCTTT

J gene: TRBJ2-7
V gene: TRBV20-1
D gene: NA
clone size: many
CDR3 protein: CSAQHGTSFYEQYF
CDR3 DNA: TGCAGTGCTCAACACGGGACGTCCTTCTACGAGCAGTACTTC

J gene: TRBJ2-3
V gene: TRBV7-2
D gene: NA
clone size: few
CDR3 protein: CASSAYRVGYTQYF
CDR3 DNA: TGTGCCAGCAGCGCGTACAGGGTTGGTTATACGCAGTATTTT

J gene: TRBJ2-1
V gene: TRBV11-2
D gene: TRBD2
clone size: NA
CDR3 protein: CASARTSSYNEQFF
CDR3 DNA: TGTGCCAGCGCAAGGACTAGTTCGTACAATGAGCAGTTCTTC

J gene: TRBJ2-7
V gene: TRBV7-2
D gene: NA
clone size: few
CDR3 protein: CASSLAKGPYEQYF
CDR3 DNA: TGTGCCAGCAGCTTAGCTAAGGGCCCCTACGAGCAGTACTTC

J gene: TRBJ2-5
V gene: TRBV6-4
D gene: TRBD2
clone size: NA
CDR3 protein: CASTKEGLAGEETQYF
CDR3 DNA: TGTGCCAGCACCAAGGAGGGACTAGCGGGGGAAGAGACCCAGTACTTC

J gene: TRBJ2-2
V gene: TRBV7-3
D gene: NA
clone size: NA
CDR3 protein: CACSLALGTTANTGELFF
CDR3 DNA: TGTGCCTGCAGTTTAGCGCTAGGGACAACTGCGAACACCGGGGAGCTGTTTTTT

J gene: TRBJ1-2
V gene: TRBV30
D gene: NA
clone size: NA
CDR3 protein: CAWSGRNYGYTF
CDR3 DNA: TGTGCCTGGAGCGGCCGAAACTATGGCTACACCTTC

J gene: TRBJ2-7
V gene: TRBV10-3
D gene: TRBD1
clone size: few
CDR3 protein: CAISSKGALDSYEQYF
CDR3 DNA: TGTGCCATCAGTTCCAAGGGGGCCCTGGATTCCTACGAGCAGTACTTC

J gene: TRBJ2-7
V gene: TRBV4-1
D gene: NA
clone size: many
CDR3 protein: CASSQGRGGSYEQYF
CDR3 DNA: TGCGCCAGCAGCCAAGGGAGGGGGGGTTCCTACGAGCAGTACTTC

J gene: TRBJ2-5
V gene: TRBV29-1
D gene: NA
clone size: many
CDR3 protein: CSVGNSGQTQYF
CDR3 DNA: TGCAGCGTTGGAAACAGTGGACAGACCCAGTACTTC

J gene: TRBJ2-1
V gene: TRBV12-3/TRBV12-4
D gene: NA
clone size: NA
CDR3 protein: CASSFRDNEQFF
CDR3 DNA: TGTGCCAGCAGTTTCAGGGATAATGAGCAGTTCTTC

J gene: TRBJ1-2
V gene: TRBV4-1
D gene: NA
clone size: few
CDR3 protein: CASSQPRGGIYGYTF
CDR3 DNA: TGCGCCAGCAGCCAACCCCGTGGGGGGATATATGGCTACACCTTC

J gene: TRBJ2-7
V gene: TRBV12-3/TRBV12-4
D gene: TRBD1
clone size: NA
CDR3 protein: CASGQGSGRYEQYF
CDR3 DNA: TGTGCCAGCGGACAGGGTTCGGGGAGATACGAGCAGTACTTC

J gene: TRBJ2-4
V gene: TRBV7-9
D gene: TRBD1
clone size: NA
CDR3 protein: CASSGGQGANIQYF
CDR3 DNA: TGTGCCAGCAGCGGCGGACAGGGGGCAAACATTCAGTACTTC

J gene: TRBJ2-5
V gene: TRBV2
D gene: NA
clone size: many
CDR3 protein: CASRYGLKETQYF
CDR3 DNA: TGTGCCAGCAGATACGGACTAAAAGAGACCCAGTACTTC

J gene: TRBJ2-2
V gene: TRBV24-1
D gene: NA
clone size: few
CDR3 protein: CATSDYEGVGTGELFF
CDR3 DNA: TGTGCCACCAGTGACTACGAGGGGGTCGGGACCGGGGAGCTGTTTTTT

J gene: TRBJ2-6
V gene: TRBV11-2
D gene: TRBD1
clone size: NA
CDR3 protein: CASSLMRTGILSGANVLTF
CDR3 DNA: TGTGCCAGCAGCTTAATGAGGACAGGGATCCTCTCTGGGGCCAACGTCCTGACTTTC

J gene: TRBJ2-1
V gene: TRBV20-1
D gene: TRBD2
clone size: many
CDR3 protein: CSARVRASGRENEQFF
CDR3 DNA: TGCAGTGCTAGAGTCCGGGCTAGCGGGAGGGAAAATGAGCAGTTCTTC

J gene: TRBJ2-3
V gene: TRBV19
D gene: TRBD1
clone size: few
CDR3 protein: CASGLTGGTDTQYF
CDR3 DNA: TGTGCCAGTGGCTTGACAGGGGGAACAGATACGCAGTATTTT

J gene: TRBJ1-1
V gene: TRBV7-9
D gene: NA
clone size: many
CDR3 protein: CASSLPGHLNTEAFF
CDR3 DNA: TGTGCCAGCAGCTTGCCGGGACACTTGAACACTGAAGCTTTCTTT

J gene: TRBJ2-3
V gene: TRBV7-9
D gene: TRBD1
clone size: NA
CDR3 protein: CAGSPARTGVGDTQYF
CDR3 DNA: TGTGCCGGCAGCCCCGCCCGGACAGGGGTAGGTGATACGCAGTATTTT

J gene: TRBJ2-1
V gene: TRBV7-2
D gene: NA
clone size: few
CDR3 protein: CASSGGAYNEQFF
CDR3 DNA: TGTGCCAGCAGCGGGGGGGCTTACAATGAGCAGTTCTTC

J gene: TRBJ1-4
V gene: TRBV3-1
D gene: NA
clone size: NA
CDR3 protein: CASSRRHGTEKLFF
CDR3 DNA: TGTGCCAGCAGCCGTCGGCACGGGACTGAAAAACTGTTTTTT

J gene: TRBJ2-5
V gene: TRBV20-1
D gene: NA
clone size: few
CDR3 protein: CSARIWVGETQYF
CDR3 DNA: TGCAGTGCCCGAATCTGGGTTGGGGAGACCCAGTACTTC

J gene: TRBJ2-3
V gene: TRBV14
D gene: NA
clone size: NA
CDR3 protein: CASSQVRPRSTDTQYF
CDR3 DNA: TGTGCCAGCAGCCAAGTCCGACCCCGAAGCACAGATACGCAGTATTTT

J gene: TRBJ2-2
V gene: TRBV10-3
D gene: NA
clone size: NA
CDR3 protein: CAISESLGAKNTGELFF
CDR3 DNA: TGTGCCATCAGTGAGAGTCTAGGGGCGAAGAACACCGGGGAGCTGTTTTTT

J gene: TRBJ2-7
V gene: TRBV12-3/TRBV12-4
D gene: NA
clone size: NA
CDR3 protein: CASSLTTATDWQYF
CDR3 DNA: TGTGCCAGCAGTTTAACGACAGCTACTGATTGGCAGTACTTC